This is a list of T cell receptor beta chains from one sample in a study of blood T cell repertoires in COVID-19. The assay was immunoSEQ multiplex PCR, and TCRdb's table has in-frame clones only and misses some. Among more than 95,000 clones listed, roughly four fifths were seen once. Source material: peripheral blood. The source of these receptors is a man in his fifties with acute or convalescent COVID-19. Both conserved end residues are part of each CDR3.

>TRBV6-2/TRBV6-3|TRBJ1-4
CASSYTTGDGTGVITNEKLFF
>TRBV7-9|TRBJ1-2
CASSDRVSNYGYTF
>TRBV29-1|TRBJ2-7
CSVLSGQRSYEQYF
>TRBV4-2|TRBJ2-1
CASSQSPLGAAVPDEQFF
>TRBV5-6|TRBJ1-4
CASSEMWGSQVTREKLFF
>TRBV28|TRBJ1-6
CASSLRTGRSYNSPLHF
>TRBV5-1|TRBJ2-7
CASIDSSYEQYF
>TRBV18|TRBJ2-7
CASSPPTSGSYYEQYF
>TRBV6-4|TRBJ2-1
CASSPGLAGGRSYNEQFF
>TRBV10-3|TRBJ1-2
CAISEDGDTVGYTF
>TRBV30|TRBJ2-2
CAWRGDSNTGELFF
>TRBV9|TRBJ1-2
CASSLGQGAKSPYGYTF
>TRBV11-2|TRBJ2-1
CASMSWRTYNEQFF
>TRBV5-4|TRBJ2-1
CASSLGGGFSYNEQFF
>TRBV9|TRBJ1-5
CASSVDISNQPQHF
>TRBV19|TRBJ2-7
CASSMVRDFSYEQYF
>TRBV7-9|TRBJ1-4
CASSLVSGATNEKLFF
>TRBV2|TRBJ1-1
CASSPSGTGNTEAFF
>TRBV5-1|TRBJ2-7
CASSLRTGEQYF
>TRBV12-3/TRBV12-4|TRBJ1-2
CASSPSDNYGYTF
>TRBV4-1|TRBJ1-5
CASSLIGTLGVQPQHF
>TRBV20-1|TRBJ1-2
CSASPRVGGYTF
>TRBV4-1|TRBJ1-2
CASSQEQGDGYTF
>TRBV10-3|TRBJ2-1
CAFRGDSSYNEQFF
>TRBV7-8|TRBJ2-1
CASSLSLRLAGTMNEQFF
>TRBV30|TRBJ2-3
CAWSVQDTQYF
>TRBV25-1|TRBJ2-5
CASSRSGSSETQYF
>TRBV10-3|TRBJ1-2
CAIENILAGFVFYGYTTF
>TRBV18|TRBJ1-4
CASSDTGRVNEKLFF
>TRBV4-1|TRBJ1-4
CASSHQGQGDTNEKLFF
>TRBV7-6|TRBJ2-7
CASSLGGHEQYF
>TRBV5-6|TRBJ2-2
CASSKLEDTGELFF
>TRBV6-5|TRBJ1-2
CASRSTGVSGYTF
>TRBV2|TRBJ2-3
CASSPAPAGTDTQYF
>TRBV14|TRBJ2-1
CASSQDRGLAARFF
>TRBV18|TRBJ1-2
CASSPRGQGEGYTF
>TRBV7-8|TRBJ2-6
CASSSGEANVLTF
>TRBV3-1/TRBV3-2|TRBJ2-7
CASSQEIAGVREQYF
>TRBV5-1|TRBJ1-3
CASQTGPQSGSGNTIYF
>TRBV28|TRBJ1-1
CASSSGVYTEAFF
>TRBV5-6|TRBJ2-5
CASSLFEPGQHPGETQYF
>TRBV10-3|TRBJ2-7
CASGQGEDYEQYF
>TRBV4-2|TRBJ1-4
CASSQVLDLTGEKLFF
>TRBV9|TRBJ1-6
CASSVDSRSPLHF
>TRBV3-1/TRBV3-2|TRBJ2-2
CASRDSFTGELFF
>TRBV12-3/TRBV12-4|TRBJ2-7
CASSFQGPEQYF
>TRBV9|TRBJ2-7
CASSPPDRVAAEQYF
>TRBV6-5|TRBJ1-2
CASSYVRGFGGYTF
>TRBV9|TRBJ2-5
CASSVATGETQYF
>TRBV5-5|TRBJ2-2
CASSLSSSSGELFF
>TRBV15|TRBJ2-5
CATSRGANQPETQYF
>TRBV6-5|TRBJ2-5
CAISRGLAGKETQYF
>TRBV5-5|TRBJ2-7
CASSLTPGHSYEQYF
>TRBV2|TRBJ2-5
CASSVRSGGQETQYF